The clone carrying this T cell receptor beta chain was picked up a small number of times. Its antigen is unidentified. Treatment described: approximately 9-day PBMC culture with coronavirus spike peptide pools or control peptides (ViraFEST assay). Positive PCR tests dated from March to December 2020, predating US Alpha, Beta and Delta variants. This entry is derived from a study of vaccination and CD4 T cells after COVID-19. Study summary: Participants were administered two doses of either the BNT162b2 or the mRNA-1273 vaccine.

Unmatched junction bases numbered 2, after V lost 4 bases and J lost 1 base. The CDR3 spans 14 residues. Germline V gene sequence: CDR1 ENHRY, CDR2 SYGVKD. Sequenced with the Oncomine TCR Beta short-read assay was DNA taken from cultured CD4+ T cells. Genomic DNA was extracted from cultured CD4+ T cells. TCRdb re-derived calls from the PCR reads in MiXCR, one entry per CDR3 protein. This sample has 20,000 to 25,000 distinct CDR3 sequences, with approximately 50% found just once. This chain uses TRBV10-3 with TRBJ1-1, with 8 bases matching TRBD1. The sample taken for sequencing was CD4+ T cells from blood, cultured in vitro. The source of this sequence is a human donor who had recovered from COVID-19. For the CDR3, the DNA is TGTGCCATCAGTGTCGGACAGGGGAACACTGAAGCTTTCTTT. Translated, it gives CAISVGQGNTEAFF.